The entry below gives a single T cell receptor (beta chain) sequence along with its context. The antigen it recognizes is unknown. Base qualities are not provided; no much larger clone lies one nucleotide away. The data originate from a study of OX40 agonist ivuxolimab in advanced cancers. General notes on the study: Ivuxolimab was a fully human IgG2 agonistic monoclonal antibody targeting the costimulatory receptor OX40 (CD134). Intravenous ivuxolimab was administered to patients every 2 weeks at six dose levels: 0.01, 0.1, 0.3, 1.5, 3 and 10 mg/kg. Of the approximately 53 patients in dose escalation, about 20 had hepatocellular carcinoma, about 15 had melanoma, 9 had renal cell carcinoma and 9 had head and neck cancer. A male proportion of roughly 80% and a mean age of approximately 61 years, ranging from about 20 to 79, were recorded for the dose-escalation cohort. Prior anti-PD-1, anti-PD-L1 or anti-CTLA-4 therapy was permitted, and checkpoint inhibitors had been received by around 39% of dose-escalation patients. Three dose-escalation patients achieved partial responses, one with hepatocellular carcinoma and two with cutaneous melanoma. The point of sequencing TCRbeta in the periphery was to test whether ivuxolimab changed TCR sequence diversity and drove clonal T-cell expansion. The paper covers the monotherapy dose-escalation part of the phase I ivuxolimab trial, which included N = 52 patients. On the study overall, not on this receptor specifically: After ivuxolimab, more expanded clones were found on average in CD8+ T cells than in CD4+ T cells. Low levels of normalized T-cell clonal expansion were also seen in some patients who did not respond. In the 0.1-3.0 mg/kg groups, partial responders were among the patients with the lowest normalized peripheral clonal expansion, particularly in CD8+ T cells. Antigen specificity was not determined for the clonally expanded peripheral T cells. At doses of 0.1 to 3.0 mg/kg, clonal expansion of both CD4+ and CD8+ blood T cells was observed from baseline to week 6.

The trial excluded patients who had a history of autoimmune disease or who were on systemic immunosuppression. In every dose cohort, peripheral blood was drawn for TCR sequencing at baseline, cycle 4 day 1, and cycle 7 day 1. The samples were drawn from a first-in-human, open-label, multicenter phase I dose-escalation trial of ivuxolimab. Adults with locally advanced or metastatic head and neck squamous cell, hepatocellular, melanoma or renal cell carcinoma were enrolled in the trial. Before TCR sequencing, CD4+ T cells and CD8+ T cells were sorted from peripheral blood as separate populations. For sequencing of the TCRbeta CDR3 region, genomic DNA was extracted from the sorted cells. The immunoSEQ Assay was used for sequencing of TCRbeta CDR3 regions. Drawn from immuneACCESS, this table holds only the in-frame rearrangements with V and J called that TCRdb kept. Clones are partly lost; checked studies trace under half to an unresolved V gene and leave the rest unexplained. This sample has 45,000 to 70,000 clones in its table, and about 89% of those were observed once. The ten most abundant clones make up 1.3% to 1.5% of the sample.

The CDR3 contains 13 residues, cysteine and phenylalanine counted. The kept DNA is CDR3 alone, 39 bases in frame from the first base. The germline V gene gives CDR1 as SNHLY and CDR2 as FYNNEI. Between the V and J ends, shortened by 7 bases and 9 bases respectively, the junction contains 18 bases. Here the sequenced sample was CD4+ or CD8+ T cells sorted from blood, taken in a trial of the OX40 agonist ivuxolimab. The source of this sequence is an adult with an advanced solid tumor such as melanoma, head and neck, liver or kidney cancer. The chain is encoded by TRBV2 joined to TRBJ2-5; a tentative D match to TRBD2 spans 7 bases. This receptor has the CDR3 CASITGGPGAQYF. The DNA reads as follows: TGTGCCAGCATTACGGGGGGCCCCGGGGCCCAGTACTTC.